These 28 T cell receptor beta chains were all obtained from the same sample, sequenced in a study of post-analysis software for immune sequencing data. The TCR beta cDNA libraries carried unique molecular identifiers. TCRdb re-derived calls from the PCR reads in MiXCR, one entry per CDR3 protein. This table holds about 620,000 distinct CDR3 sequences, 44% found once. Their antigen targets remain unknown. Study-level points and caveats: Controls showed lower frequencies than patients for five TRBV segments, and TRBV5-6, TRBV5-1 and TRBV20-1 were among these.

Sequencing used blood. The receptor set was obtained from a girl between 10 and 17 years old with multiple sclerosis.

This clonotype has a handful of counts. This chain joins TRBV4-2 and TRBJ2-1; D is ambiguous. The germline CDR1 and CDR2 sequences are LGHNA and YNFKEQ. V lost 3 bases to trimming and J lost 12 bases, with 9 bases between them. CDR3 length: 11 residues. CDR3 in DNA: TGTGCCAGCAGCCAGGGTGAAGGGCAGTTCTTC. Translating it yields CASSQGEGQFF.

The chain recombines TRBV6-5 with TRBJ2-5; 7 nucleotides align to TRBD1. V lost 6 bases and J lost 0; bases outside the gene matches: 10. This CDR3 spans 16 amino acids. Germline values: CDR1 MNHEY, CDR2 SVGAGI. The CDR3 sequence is CASRPTGQTYQETQYF. In DNA, the CDR3 is TGTGCCAGCAGGCCCACGGGACAGACGTACCAAGAGACCCAGTACTTC.

CDR3 coding DNA: TGTGCCACCAGTCAGCAGGGGACAGATACGCAGTATTTT. Translating it yields CATSQQGTDTQYF. The gene calls are TRBV24-1 and TRBJ2-3; perhaps TRBD1 as D (6 bases). The CDR3 extends over 13 amino acids. The germline V gene has CDR1 KGHDR and CDR2 SFDVKD. The V and J ends lost 6 bases and 3 bases respectively, with 9 bases between them.

This clonotype appeared a single time. The chain couples TRBV20-1 to TRBJ1-1; the D is unclear. This CDR3 contains 15 residues. V lost 1 base to trimming and J lost 1 base, with 13 bases between them. The germline CDR1 and CDR2 sequences are DFQATT and SNEGSKA (reference sequence). The CDR3 nucleotides are TGCAGTGCTAGAGGGTCCTTAGAATCGAACACTGAAGCTTTCTTT. Its protein product is CSARGSLESNTEAFF.

This clonotype turned up a few times. The gene calls are TRBV6-5 and TRBJ1-1; the D gene is possibly TRBD1 (5 bases). The CDR3 contains 15 residues. The germline V gene has CDR1 MNHEY and CDR2 SVGAGI. With 1 base removed from V and 1 base from J, the gap between germline ends came to 10 bases. The CDR3 sequence is CASSYYGRANTEAFF. The CDR3 bases are TGTGCCAGCAGTTACTACGGCAGGGCGAACACTGAAGCTTTCTTT.

This clonotype was found a few times. This sequence joins TRBV5-1 and TRBJ2-1, with D possibly matching TRBD2 (6 bases). This CDR3 contains 13 residues. V lost 3 bases, J lost 2 bases, and 6 bases lay in between. The V gene's germline CDR1 is SGHRS and CDR2 YFSETQ. CDR3: CASSWGAYNEQFF. As DNA, the CDR3 is TGCGCCAGCAGCTGGGGGGCCTACAATGAGCAGTTCTTC.

The chain is built from TRBV5-1 and TRBJ1-4, with no clear D. The V end lost 2 bases, the J end lost 5 bases, and 16 bases lay between the germline ends. Germline CDR1 is SGHRS and CDR2 is YFSETQ. This CDR3 comprises 16 residues. CDR3 protein: CASSFSGRQTNEKLFF. For the CDR3, the DNA is TGCGCCAGCAGCTTTAGTGGCCGGCAGACGAATGAAAAACTGTTTTTT.

V gene TRBV20-1 combines with J gene TRBJ2-1; 9 positions match TRBD2. The germline V gene has CDR1 DFQATT and CDR2 SNEGSKA (reference sequence). This CDR3 comprises 15 residues. Trimming at V came to 4 bases and at J to 5 bases, leaving 9 bases not matched to a gene. The CDR3 DNA sequence: TGCAGTGCTACCACCGGGGCTAGCGGGAACAATGAGCAGTTCTTC. This sequence encodes CSATTGASGNNEQFF.

The rearrangement joins TRBV29-1 to TRBJ2-7; 10 bases align to TRBD1. Germline lookup yields CDR1 SQVTM and CDR2 ANQGSEA. Trimming removed 6 bases from V and 4 bases from J; junction bases left unmatched: 9. The length of the CDR3 is 14 residues. The CDR3 loop reads CSVDSRTGGYEQYF. The CDR3 DNA reads TGCAGCGTCGACTCGAGGACAGGGGGTTACGAGCAGTACTTC.

This chain connects TRBV6-5 to TRBJ2-1; D is tentatively TRBD1 or TRBD2 (6 bases each). Germline loops: CDR1 MNHEY, CDR2 SVGAGI. This CDR3 has 15 residues. Trimming left V 0 bases short and J 10 bases short, with 16 bases between. In DNA form, the CDR3 reads TGTGCCAGCAGTTACTCCTGGACGGGGGCTGGGGAGCAGTTCTTC. It yields the protein CASSYSWTGAGEQFF.

This clonotype was counted only a few times. V gene TRBV27 combines with J gene TRBJ2-7; D unclear. Trimming stripped 3 bases from V and 2 bases from J, with 8 bases between. The germline V gene has CDR1 MNHEY and CDR2 SMNVEV (reference sequence). The CDR3 runs 13 residues. The CDR3 coding sequence is TGTGCCAGCAGTTTCCGCCGGACCTACGAGCAGTACTTC. Translated: CASSFRRTYEQYF.

V gene TRBV20-1 combines with J gene TRBJ1-1; possibly TRBD1 for D (5 bases). Trimming took 6 bases from V and 0 from J, leaving 11 bases between them. The CDR3 length is 13 residues. Germline assignment: CDR1 DFQATT and CDR2 SNEGSKA (reference sequence). This CDR3 is CSAGQRVNTEAFF. The CDR3 bases are TGCAGTGCGGGGCAGCGGGTGAACACTGAAGCTTTCTTT.

The rearrangement uses TRBV24-1 and TRBJ2-5; 7 nucleotides agree with TRBD1. From germline, CDR1 is KGHDR and CDR2 SFDVKD. The CDR3 has 17 amino acids. V shed 4 bases, J shed 4 bases, and the junction held 14 bases outside the gene matches. DNA for the CDR3: TGTGCCACCAGTGACCCCTTCGACAGGGTTGAGGGAGAGACCCAGTACTTC. It codes for CATSDPFDRVEGETQYF.

The genes are TRBV2 and TRBJ1-1; no clear D gene. CDR1 SNHLY and CDR2 FYNNEI come from the germline V gene. Trimming removed 8 bases at V and 0 bases at J, with 13 bases between. The CDR3 contains 14 residues. Here the CDR3 DNA reads TGTGCCAGCCTTAAGCGACTAATGAACACTGAAGCTTTCTTT. Translation: CASLKRLMNTEAFF.

The V gene is TRBV5-1, the J gene TRBJ1-1; D is unresolved. Trimming cost V 1 base and J 4 bases, with 8 bases left between them. The CDR3 length is 13 residues. The germline CDR1 and CDR2 sequences are SGHRS and YFSETQ. Written as DNA, the CDR3 is TGCGCCAGCAGCTTGTGGCAAGGCACTGAAGCTTTCTTT. Its translation: CASSLWQGTEAFF.

The chain recombines TRBV4-1 with TRBJ2-2, with 14 bases lining up with TRBD2. Germline V gene data show CDR1 as MGHRA and CDR2 as YSYEKL. The CDR3 consists of 19 residues. The V gene end was trimmed by 3 bases and the J gene end by 4 bases; junction bases not matched to a gene: 10. In DNA form, the CDR3 reads TGCGCCAGCAGCCAGACCGTCGGGACTAGCGGGGGAGGCACCGGGGAGCTGTTTTTT. It specifies CASSQTVGTSGGGTGELFF.

The chain carries TRBV13 and TRBJ2-7; 12 bases match TRBD2. The germline V gene encodes CDR1 PRHDT and CDR2 FYEKMQ (reference sequence). J was trimmed by 3 bases and V by 4 bases; bases with no gene match: 1. The CDR3 has 14 residues. As DNA, the CDR3 is TGTGCCAGCAGCTGGACTAGCGGGGACTACGAGCAGTACTTC. This gives the protein CASSWTSGDYEQYF.

This clonotype appeared a single time. V and J are TRBV21-1 and TRBJ1-2; TRBD1 is taken as the D call from the table, unchecked against the DNA. TRBV21-1 is deemed a pseudogene. This CDR3 region has 18 residues. CDR3 sequence reads: CASSKDIPGDREDNGYTF. The CDR3 nucleotides read TGTGCCAGCAGCAAAGACATACCCGGGGACAGGGAAGACAATGGCTACACCTTC.

V and J are TRBV5-1 and TRBJ2-4, with TRBD1 matching over 9 bases. The end of the DNA is better explained by TRBJ2-7, so the J call may be wrong. The CDR3 is made up of 17 amino acids. Looked up from germline, CDR1 is SGHRS and CDR2 is YFSETQ. The CDR3 loop reads CASSLAQGDRVGYEQYF. In DNA, the CDR3 is TGCGCCAGCAGCTTGGCCCAGGGGGACAGGGTGGGCTACGAGCAGTACTTC.

This clonotype occurred a few times. The DNA for the CDR3 is TGCAGTGTTCGTCCAGGGGGCTTCTCCTACGAGCAGTACTTC. Its translation: CSVRPGGFSYEQYF. The chain employs TRBV20-1 and TRBJ2-7; 8 bases map to TRBD1. Trimming at V came to 7 bases and at J to 0 bases, leaving 8 bases not matched to a gene. This CDR3 is built from 14 residues. Per the germline V gene, CDR1 is DFQATT and CDR2 is SNEGSKA (reference sequence).

The chain uses TRBV20-1 and TRBJ1-5; D is perhaps TRBD1 (5 bases). Germline V CDR1 and CDR2: DFQATT, SNEGSKA (reference sequence). Trimming stripped 1 base from V and 7 bases from J, with 11 bases between. CDR3 length: 13 amino acids. CDR3 nucleotide sequence: TGCAGTGCTAGAGGCAGGGTTGGACAGCCCCAGCATTTT. Amino acid sequence: CSARGRVGQPQHF.

The rearrangement links TRBV24-1 to TRBJ2-3; 11 positions match TRBD2. In germline, CDR1 is KGHDR, CDR2 SFDVKD. The CDR3 sequence is 16 residues long. Trimming cost V 3 bases and J 3 bases; bases outside gene matches: 4. The CDR3 here is CATSDVLAGDTDTQYF. CDR3 DNA sequence: TGTGCCACCAGTGATGTACTAGCGGGAGATACAGATACGCAGTATTTT.

In this sample, this clonotype turned up many times. This chain connects TRBV7-9 to TRBJ2-1, with D uncertain. V lost 1 base, J lost 3 bases, and 7 bases lay in between. Germline V CDR1 and CDR2: SEHNR, FQNEAQ (reference sequence). This CDR3 comprises 14 residues. The chain's CDR3 is CASSLGGLYNEQFF. The CDR3 coding sequence is TGTGCCAGCAGCTTAGGTGGGCTCTACAATGAGCAGTTCTTC.

This clonotype was seen more than once but under ten times. This chain links TRBV7-2 with TRBJ2-5, with no clear D. Between the trimmed V and J ends, which lost 1 base and 4 bases, there was a span of 13 bases. The CDR3 totals 15 residues. Germline V lookup: CDR1 SGHTA, CDR2 FQGNSA. The CDR3 DNA reads TGTGCCAGCAGCTTAGTGACTCTGGTAGGAGAGACCCAGTACTTC. Protein: CASSLVTLVGETQYF.

The chain couples TRBV12-3 or TRBV12-4 to TRBJ2-1, with 7 positions matching TRBD2. V lost 8 bases to trimming and J lost 0 bases; unmatched junction nucleotides: 4. This CDR3 has 14 amino acids. The CDR3 nucleotides read TGTGCCAGCGGGCAGCGGGGCTCCTACAATGAGCAGTTCTTC. It translates to CASGQRGSYNEQFF.

The chain combines TRBV4-1 with TRBJ2-3; D possibly corresponds to TRBD2 (7 bases). The CDR3 extends over 15 amino acids. Per germline, CDR1 MGHRA and CDR2 YSYEKL. V was shortened by 4 bases and J by 4 bases, with 15 bases between the two germline ends. This chain's CDR3 is CASSPREGGADTQYF. The CDR3 DNA sequence: TGCGCCAGCAGCCCCAGGGAGGGGGGAGCAGATACGCAGTATTTT.

This clonotype occurred a few times. The chain combines TRBV29-1 with TRBJ1-5; 7 bases match TRBD1. V lost 4 bases, J lost 4 bases, and 4 bases stayed unmatched. Germline CDR1 and CDR2: SQVTM and ANQGSEA. The CDR3 extends over 13 amino acids. CDR3 DNA sequence: TGCAGCGTTGGTCCAGGGGGAAATCAGCCCCAGCATTTT. Protein product: CSVGPGGNQPQHF.

This rearrangement joins TRBV29-1 to TRBJ2-5, with TRBD2 matching over 10 bases. The CDR3 totals 14 residues. After removal of 4 bases from V and 5 bases from J, the junction contained 7 bases not matched to a gene. CDR1 and CDR2 from the germline V gene are SQVTM and ANQGSEA. CDR3 sequence: CSVVGGLAVETQYF. Here the CDR3 DNA reads TGCAGCGTTGTAGGTGGACTAGCGGTGGAGACCCAGTACTTC. Full variable domain (rest looked up from reference TRBV29-1 and TRBJ2-5): SAVISQKPSRDICQRGTSLTIQCQVDSQVTMMFWYRQQPGQSLTLIATANQGSEATYESGFVIDKFPISRPNLTFSTLTVSNMSPEDSSIYLCSVVGGLAVETQYFGPGTRLLVL.